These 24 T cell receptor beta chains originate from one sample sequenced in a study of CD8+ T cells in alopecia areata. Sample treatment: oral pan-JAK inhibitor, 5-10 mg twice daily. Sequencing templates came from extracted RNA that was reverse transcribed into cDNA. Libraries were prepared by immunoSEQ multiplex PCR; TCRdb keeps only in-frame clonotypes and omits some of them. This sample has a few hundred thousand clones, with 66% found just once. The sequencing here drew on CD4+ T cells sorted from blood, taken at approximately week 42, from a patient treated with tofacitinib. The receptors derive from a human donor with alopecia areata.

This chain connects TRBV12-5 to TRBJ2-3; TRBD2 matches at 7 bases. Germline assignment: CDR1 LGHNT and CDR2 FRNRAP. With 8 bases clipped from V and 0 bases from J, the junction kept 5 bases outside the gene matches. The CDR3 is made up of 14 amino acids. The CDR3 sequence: CASLLGGSTDTQYF. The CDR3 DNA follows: TGTGCTAGTCTCTTGGGGGGGAGCACAGATACGCAGTATTTT.

For the CDR3, the DNA is TGTGCCTGGAAAGGCACAGATACGCAGTATTTT. Protein product: CAWKGTDTQYF. V and J are TRBV30 and TRBJ2-3; D uncertain. There are 11 residues in the CDR3. Between the trimmed V and J ends, which lost 4 bases and 1 base, there was a span of 3 bases. Germline values: CDR1 GTSNPN, CDR2 SVGIG (reference sequence).

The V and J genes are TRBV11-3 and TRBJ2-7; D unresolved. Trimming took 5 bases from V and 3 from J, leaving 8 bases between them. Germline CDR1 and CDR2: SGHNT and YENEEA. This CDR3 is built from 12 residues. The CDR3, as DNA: TGTGCCAGCAGCACAACGAACTACGAGCAGTACTTC. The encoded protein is CASSTTNYEQYF.

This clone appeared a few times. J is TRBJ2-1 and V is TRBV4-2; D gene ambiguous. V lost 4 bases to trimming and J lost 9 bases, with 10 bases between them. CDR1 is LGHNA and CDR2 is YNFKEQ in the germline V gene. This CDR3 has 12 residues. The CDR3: CASSLERSEQFF. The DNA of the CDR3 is TGTGCCAGCAGCCTAGAACGGAGTGAGCAGTTCTTC.

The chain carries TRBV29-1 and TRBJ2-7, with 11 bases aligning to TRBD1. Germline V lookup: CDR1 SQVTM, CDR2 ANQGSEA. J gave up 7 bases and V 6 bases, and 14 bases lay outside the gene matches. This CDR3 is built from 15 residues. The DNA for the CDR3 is TGCAGCGTCCGAGGCGGGACAGGGGGTTTCGGGGAGCAGTACTTC. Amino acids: CSVRGGTGGFGEQYF.

As DNA, the CDR3 is TGTGCCAGCAGCTCCAGTCGGACTAGCGGGGGGATCTACGAGCAGTACTTC. Protein: CASSSSRTSGGIYEQYF. This rearrangement joins TRBV11-2 to TRBJ2-7; TRBD2 matches 14 bases. Germline CDR1 and CDR2: SGHAT and FQNNGV. The ends lost 4 bases at V and 3 bases at J; junction bases unmatched: 8. The length of the CDR3 is 17 residues.

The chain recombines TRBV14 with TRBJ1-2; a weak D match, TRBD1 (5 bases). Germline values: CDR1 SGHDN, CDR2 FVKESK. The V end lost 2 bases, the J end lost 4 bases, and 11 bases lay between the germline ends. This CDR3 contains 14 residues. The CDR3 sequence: CASSQYGRGYGYTF. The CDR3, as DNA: TGTGCCAGCAGCCAATACGGAAGGGGCTATGGCTACACCTTC. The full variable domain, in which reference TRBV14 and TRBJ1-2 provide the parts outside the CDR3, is EAGVTQFPSHSVIEKGQTVTLRCDPISGHDNLYWYRRVMGKEIKFLLHFVKESKQDESGMPNNRFLAERTGGTYSTLKVQPAELEDSGVYFCASSQYGRGYGYTFGSGTRLTVV.

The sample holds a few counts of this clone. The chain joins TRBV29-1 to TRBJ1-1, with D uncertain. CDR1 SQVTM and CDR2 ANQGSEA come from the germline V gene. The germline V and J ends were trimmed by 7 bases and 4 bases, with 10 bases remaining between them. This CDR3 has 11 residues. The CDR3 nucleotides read TGCAGCGGCGAGTGGGGCACTGAAGCTTTCTTT. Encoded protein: CSGEWGTEAFF.

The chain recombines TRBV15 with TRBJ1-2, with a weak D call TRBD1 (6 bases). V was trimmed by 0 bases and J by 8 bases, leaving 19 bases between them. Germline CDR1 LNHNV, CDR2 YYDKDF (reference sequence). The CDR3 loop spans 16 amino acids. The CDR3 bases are TGTGCCACCAGCAGAGATCGCACAGGGTGGTCTAGGGGCTACACCTTC. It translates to CATSRDRTGWSRGYTF.

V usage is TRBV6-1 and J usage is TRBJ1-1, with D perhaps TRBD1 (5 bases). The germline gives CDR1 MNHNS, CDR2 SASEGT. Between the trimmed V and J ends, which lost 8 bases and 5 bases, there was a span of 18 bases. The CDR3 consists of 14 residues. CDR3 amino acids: CASSGQGSYTEAFF. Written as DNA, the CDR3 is TGTGCCAGCTCGGGGCAGGGTAGTTATACTGAAGCTTTCTTT.

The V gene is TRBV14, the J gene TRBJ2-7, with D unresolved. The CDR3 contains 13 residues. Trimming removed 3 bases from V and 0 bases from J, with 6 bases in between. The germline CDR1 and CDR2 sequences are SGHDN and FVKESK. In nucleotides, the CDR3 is TGTGCCAGCAGCCATAGGGCCTCCTACGAGCAGTACTTC. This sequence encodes CASSHRASYEQYF. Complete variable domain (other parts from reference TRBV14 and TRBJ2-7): EAGVTQFPSHSVIEKGQTVTLRCDPISGHDNLYWYRRVMGKEIKFLLHFVKESKQDESGMPNNRFLAERTGGTYSTLKVQPAELEDSGVYFCASSHRASYEQYFGPGTRLTVT.

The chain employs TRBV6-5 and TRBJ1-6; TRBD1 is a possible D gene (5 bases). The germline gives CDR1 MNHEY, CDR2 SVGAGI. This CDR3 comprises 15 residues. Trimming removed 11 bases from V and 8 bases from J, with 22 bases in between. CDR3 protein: CASRGVFVGDSPLHF. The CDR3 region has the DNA TGTGCCTCCCGGGGGGTTTTCGTCGGGGATTCACCCCTCCACTTT.

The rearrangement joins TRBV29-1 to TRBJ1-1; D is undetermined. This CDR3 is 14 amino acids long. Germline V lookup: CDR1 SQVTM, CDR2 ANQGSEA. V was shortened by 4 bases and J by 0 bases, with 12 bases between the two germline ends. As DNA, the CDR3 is TGCAGCGTTGGTGGTCGGGCGATGAACACTGAAGCTTTCTTT. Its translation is CSVGGRAMNTEAFF.

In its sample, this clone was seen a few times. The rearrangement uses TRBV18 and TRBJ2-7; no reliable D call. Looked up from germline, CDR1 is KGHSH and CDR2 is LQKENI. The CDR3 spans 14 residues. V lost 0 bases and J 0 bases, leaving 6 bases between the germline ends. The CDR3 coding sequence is TGTGCCAGCTCACCACCGGCGAACTCCTACGAGCAGTACTTC. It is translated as CASSPPANSYEQYF.

CDR3 DNA sequence: TGTGCCTGGGAGGAGGGGACAGGGGTCTACAATGAGCAGTTCTTC. Encoded protein: CAWEEGTGVYNEQFF. The genes are TRBV30 and TRBJ2-1; 10 nucleotides align to TRBD1. From germline, CDR1 is GTSNPN and CDR2 SVGIG (reference sequence). The junction had 7 bases not matched to a gene; V was cut back by 5 bases and J by 3 bases. This CDR3 contains 15 residues.

CDR3 sequence (DNA): TGTGCCACCAGCAGAGATACCCACAACACCGGGGAGCTGTTTTTT. This translates into CATSRDTHNTGELFF. The chain combines TRBV15 with TRBJ2-2; D uncertain. The CDR3 consists of 15 residues. Germline V gene sequence: CDR1 LNHNV, CDR2 YYDKDF (reference sequence). V dropped 0 bases and J dropped 2 bases, with 7 bases sitting between them.

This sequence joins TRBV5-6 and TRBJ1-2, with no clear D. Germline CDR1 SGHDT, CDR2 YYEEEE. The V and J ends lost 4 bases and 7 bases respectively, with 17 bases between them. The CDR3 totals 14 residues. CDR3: CASSPWQINGGYTF. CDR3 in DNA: TGTGCCAGCAGCCCCTGGCAAATAAATGGTGGCTACACCTTC.

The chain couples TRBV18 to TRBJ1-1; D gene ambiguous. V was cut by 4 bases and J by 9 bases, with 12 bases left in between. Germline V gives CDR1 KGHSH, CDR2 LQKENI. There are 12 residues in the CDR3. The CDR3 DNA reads TGTGCCAGCTCACTCGGAGGCAGTCAAGCTTTCTTT. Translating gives CASSLGGSQAFF.

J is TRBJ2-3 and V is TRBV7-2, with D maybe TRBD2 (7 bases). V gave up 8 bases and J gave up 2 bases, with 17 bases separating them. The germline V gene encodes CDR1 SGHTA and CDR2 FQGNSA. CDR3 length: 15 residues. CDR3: CASGEPRGLTDTQYF. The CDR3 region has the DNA TGTGCCAGCGGCGAACCGCGGGGGCTCACAGATACGCAGTATTTT.

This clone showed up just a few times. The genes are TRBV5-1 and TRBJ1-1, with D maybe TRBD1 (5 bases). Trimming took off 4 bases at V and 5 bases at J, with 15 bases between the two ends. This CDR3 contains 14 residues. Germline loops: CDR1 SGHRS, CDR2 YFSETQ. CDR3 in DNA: TGCGCCAGCAGCCCATGGGGGGTCGGAACTGAAGCTTTCTTT. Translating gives CASSPWGVGTEAFF.

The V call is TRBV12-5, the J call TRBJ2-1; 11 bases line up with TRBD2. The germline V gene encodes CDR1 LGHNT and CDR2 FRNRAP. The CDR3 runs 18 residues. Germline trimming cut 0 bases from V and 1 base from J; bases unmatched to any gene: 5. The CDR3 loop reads CASGLVGSSGGSYNEQFF. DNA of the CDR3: TGTGCTAGTGGTTTGGTCGGGTCTAGCGGGGGGTCCTACAATGAGCAGTTCTTC.

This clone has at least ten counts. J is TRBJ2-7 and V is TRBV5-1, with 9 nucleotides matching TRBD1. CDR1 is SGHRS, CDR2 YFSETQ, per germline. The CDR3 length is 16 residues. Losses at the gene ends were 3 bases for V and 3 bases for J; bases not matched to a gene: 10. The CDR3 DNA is TGCGCCAGCAGCTCGGGACCGGGACAGGGAGACTACGAGCAGTACTTC. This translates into CASSSGPGQGDYEQYF.

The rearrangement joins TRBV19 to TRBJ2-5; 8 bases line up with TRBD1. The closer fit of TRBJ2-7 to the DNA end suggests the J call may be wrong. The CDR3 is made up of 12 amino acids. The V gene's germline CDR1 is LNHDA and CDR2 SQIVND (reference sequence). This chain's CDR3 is CASSPTGDEQYF. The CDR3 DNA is TGTGCCAGTAGCCCGACAGGGGACGAGCAGTACTTC.

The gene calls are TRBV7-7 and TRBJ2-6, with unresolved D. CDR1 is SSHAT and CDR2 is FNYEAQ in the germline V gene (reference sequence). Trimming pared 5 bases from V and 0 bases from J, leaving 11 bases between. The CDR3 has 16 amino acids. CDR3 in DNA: TGTGCCAGCAGCCCTCCGGAGAGCTCTGGGGCCAACGTCCTGACTTTC. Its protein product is CASSPPESSGANVLTF. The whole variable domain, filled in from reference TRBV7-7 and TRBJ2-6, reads GAGVSQSPRYKVTKRGQDVTLRCDPISSHATLYWYQQALGQGPEFLTYFNYEAQPDKSGLPSDRFSAERPEGSISTLTIQRTEQRDSAMYRCASSPPESSGANVLTFGAGSRLTVL.